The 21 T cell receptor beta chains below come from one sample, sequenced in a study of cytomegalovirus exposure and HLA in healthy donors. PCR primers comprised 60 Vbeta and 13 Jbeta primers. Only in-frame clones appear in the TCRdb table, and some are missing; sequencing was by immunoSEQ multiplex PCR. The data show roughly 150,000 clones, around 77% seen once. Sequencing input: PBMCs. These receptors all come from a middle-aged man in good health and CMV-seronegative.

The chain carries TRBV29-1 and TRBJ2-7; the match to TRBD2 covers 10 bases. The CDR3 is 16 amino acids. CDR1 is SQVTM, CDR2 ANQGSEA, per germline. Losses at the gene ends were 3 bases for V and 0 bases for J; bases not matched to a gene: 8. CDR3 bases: TGCAGCGTTGAGTCCGGCGGGACTAGCGTCTCCTACGAGCAGTACTTC. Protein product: CSVESGGTSVSYEQYF.

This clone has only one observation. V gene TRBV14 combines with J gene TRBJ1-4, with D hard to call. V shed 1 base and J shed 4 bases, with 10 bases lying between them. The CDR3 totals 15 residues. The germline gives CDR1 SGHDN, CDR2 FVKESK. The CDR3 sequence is CASSQGTADNEKLFF. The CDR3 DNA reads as TGTGCCAGCAGCCAAGGAACAGCAGATAATGAAAAACTGTTTTTT.

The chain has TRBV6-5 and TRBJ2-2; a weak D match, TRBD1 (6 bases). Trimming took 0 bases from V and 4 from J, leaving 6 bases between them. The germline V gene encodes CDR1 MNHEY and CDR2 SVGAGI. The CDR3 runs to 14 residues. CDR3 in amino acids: CASSYSGGTGELFF. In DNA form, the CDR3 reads TGTGCCAGCAGTTACTCAGGGGGCACCGGGGAGCTGTTTTTT.

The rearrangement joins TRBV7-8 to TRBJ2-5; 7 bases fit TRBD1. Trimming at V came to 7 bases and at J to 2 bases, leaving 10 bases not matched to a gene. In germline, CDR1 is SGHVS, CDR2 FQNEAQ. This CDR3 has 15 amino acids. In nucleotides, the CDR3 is TGTGCCAGCACCCTAGGGGGACAGAGGCAAGAGACCCAGTACTTC. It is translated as CASTLGGQRQETQYF.

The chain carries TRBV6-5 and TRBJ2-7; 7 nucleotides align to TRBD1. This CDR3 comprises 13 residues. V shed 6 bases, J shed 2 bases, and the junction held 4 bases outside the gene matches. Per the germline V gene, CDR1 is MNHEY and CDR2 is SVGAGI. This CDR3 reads CASSKTGAYEQYF. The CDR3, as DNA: TGTGCCAGCAGCAAAACAGGGGCCTACGAGCAGTACTTC.

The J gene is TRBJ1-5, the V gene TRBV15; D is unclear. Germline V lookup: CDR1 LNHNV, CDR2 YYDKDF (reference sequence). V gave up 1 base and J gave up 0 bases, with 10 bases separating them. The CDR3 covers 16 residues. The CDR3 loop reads CATSRGAGYSNQPQHF. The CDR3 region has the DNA TGTGCCACCAGCAGAGGGGCAGGTTATAGCAATCAGCCCCAGCATTTT.

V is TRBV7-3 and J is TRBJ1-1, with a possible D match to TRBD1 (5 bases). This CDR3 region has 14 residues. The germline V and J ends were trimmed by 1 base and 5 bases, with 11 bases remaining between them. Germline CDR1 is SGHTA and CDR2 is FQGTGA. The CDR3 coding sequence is TGTGCCAGCAGCTTAAGGGGGGAGGCGACTGAAGCTTTCTTT. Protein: CASSLRGEATEAFF.

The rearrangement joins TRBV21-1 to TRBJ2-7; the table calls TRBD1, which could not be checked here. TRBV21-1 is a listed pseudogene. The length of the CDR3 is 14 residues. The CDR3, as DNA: TGTGCCAGCAGCAAATGCGACAGGGTGGACGAGCAGTACGTC. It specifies CASSKCDRVDEQYV.

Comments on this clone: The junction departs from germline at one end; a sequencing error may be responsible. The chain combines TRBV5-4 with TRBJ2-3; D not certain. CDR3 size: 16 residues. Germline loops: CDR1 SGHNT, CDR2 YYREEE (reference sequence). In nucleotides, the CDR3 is TGTGCCGGCAGCTTGGAGTCGACTCGCCTCACAGATACGCAGTATTTT. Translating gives CAGSLESTRLTDTQYF. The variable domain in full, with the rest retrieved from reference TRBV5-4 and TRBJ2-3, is ETGVTQSPTHLIKTRGQQVTLRCSSQSGHNTVSWYQQALGQGPQFIFQYYREEENGRGNFPPRFSGLQFPNYSSELNVNALELDDSALYLCAGSLESTRLTDTQYFGPGTRLTVL.

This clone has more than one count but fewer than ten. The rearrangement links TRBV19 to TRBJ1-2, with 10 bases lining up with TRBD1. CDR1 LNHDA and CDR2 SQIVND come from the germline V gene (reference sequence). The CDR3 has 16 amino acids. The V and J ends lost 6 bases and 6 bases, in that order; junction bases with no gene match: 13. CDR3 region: CASSNPPGQGMHGYTF. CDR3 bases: TGTGCCAGTAGCAATCCCCCGGGACAGGGGATGCATGGCTACACCTTC.

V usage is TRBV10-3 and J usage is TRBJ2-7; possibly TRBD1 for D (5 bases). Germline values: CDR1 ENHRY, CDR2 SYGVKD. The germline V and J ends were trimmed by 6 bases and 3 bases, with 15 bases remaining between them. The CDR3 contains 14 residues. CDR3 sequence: CAISLTEGDYEQYF. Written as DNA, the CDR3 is TGTGCCATCAGCTTGACAGAAGGTGACTACGAGCAGTACTTC.

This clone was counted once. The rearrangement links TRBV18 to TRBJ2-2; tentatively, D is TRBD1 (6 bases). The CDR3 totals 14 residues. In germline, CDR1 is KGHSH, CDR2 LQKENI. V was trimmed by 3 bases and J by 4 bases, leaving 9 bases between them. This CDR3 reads CASSPDRSTGELFF. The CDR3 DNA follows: TGTGCCAGCTCACCCGACAGGAGCACCGGGGAGCTGTTTTTT.

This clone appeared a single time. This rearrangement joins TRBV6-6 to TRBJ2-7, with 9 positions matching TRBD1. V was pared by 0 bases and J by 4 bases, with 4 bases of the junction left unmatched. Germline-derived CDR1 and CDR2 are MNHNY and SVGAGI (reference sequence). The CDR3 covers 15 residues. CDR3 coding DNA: TGTGCCAGCAGTTACTCAGGAGGGACAGGGTACGAGCAGTACTTC. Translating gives CASSYSGGTGYEQYF.

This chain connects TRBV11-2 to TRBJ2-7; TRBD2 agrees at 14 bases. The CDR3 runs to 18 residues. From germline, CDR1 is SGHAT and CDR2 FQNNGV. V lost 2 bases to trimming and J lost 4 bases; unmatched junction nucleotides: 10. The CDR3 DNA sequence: TGTGCCAGCAGCTTAAAGGGACTAGCGGGAGTGAAGGGGTACGAGCAGTACTTC. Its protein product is CASSLKGLAGVKGYEQYF.

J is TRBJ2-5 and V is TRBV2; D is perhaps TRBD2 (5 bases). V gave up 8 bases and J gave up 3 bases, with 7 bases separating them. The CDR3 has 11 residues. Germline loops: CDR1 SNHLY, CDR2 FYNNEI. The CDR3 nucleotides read TGTGCCAGCTCGGAGGAAGAGACCCAGTACTTC. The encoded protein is CASSEEETQYF.

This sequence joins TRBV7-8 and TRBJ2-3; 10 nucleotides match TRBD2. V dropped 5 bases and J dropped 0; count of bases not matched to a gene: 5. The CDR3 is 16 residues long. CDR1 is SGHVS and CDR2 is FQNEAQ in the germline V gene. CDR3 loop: CASSIKTSGSTDTQYF. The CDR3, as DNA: TGTGCCAGCAGCATTAAGACTAGCGGGAGCACAGATACGCAGTATTTT.

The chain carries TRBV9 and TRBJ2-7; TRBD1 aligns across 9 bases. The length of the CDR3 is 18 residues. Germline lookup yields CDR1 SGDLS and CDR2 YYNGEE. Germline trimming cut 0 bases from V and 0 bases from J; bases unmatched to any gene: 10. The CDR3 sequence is CASSVASPGTGRSYEQYF. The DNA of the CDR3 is TGTGCCAGCAGCGTAGCCTCTCCGGGGACAGGGCGCTCCTACGAGCAGTACTTC.

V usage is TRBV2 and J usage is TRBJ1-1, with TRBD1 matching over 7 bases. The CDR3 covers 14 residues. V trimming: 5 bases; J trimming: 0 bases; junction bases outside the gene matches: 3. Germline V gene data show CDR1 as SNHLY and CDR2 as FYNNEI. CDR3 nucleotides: TGTGCCAGCAGTAAACAGGGGATGAACACTGAAGCTTTCTTT. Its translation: CASSKQGMNTEAFF.

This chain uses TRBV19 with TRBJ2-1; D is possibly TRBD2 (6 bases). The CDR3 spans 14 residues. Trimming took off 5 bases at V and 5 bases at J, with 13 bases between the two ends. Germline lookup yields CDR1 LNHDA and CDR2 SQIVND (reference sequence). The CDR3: CASSPTRTNNEQFF. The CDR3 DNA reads TGTGCCAGTAGTCCGACTAGAACAAACAATGAGCAGTTCTTC.

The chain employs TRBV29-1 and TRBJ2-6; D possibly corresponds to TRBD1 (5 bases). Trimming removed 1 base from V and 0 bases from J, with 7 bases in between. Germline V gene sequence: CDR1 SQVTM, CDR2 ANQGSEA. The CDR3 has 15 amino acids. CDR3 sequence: CSVEGQTSGANVLTF. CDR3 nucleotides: TGCAGCGTTGAAGGACAGACCTCTGGGGCCAACGTCCTGACTTTC.

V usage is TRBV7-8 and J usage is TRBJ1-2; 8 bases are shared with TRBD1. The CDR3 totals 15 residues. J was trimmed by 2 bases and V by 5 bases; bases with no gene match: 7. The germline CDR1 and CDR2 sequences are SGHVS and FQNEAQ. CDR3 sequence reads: CASSPQDRANYGYTF. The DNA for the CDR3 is TGTGCCAGCAGCCCCCAGGACAGGGCCAACTATGGCTACACCTTC.